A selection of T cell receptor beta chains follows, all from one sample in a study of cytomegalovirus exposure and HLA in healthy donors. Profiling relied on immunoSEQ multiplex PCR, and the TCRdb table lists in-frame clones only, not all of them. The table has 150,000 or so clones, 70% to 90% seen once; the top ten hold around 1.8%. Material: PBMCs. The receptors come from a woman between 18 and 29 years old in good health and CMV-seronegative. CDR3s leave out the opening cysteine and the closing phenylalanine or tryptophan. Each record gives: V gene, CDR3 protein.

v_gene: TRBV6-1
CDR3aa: ASSVLAGGGYNEQF

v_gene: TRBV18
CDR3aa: ASSRSGGTGGEKLF

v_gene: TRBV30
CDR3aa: AWRPAPEVEAF

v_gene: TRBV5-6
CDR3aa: ASSVRNTGELF

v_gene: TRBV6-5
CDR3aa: ASSSLAGGRNEQF

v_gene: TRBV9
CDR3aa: ASSVLSGGPQETQY

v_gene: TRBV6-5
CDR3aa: ASSYPGDEQY

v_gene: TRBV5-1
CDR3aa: ASSYGQGRPGELF

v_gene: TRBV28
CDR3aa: ASSEQAIPVNEQF

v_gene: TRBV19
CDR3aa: AILRGPGELF

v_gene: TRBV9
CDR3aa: ASSEGGYGAAGTEAF

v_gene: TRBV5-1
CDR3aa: ASSLAGVETQY

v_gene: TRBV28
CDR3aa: ASSEGQGNYGYT

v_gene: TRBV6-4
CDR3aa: ASSDSSGGGNEQF

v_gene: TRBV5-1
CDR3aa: ASSLAGLAGVQGEQF

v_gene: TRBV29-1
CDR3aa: SVVTSGGETQY

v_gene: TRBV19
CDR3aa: ASTQPGSFGYGYT

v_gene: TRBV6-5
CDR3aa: ASSFGTSRRGEQF

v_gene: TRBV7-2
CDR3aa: ASSLSTAYGYT

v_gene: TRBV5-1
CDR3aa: ASSLITSGGNEQF

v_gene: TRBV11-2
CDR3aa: ASSLAILDRGETQY

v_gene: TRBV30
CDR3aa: AWSVGSAASQPQH

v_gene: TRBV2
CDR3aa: ASRRTGENTEAF

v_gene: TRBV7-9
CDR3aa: ASSLLANTEAF

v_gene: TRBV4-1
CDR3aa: ASSPWAGGRILEQF

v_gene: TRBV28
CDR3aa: ASSWSYRELDTQY

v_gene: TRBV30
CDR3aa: AWRGTFFRTGEQY

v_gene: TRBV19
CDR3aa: ATKDRGNTEAF

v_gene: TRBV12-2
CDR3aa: ASRPRQSQGLNTEAF

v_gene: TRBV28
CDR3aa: ASSLDRGNTEAF

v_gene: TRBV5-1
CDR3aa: ASSYLTDTNTGELF

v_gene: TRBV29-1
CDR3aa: SARVSSGNHFFDYEQY

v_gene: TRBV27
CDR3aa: ASSPMRTSGRNSVYNEQF

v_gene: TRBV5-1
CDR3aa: ASSVGTQGAGGYT

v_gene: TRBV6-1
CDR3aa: ASSVSGNTIY

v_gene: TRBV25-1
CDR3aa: ASSRTGGFLGELF

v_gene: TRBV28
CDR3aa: ASSSIQDRSNYEQY